The clone carrying this TCR beta chain was observed a handful of times. The target antigen is unknown. Each TCR cDNA molecule carried a unique molecular identifier. Using its own MiXCR run on the 5' RACE reads, TCRdb lists one record per CDR3 protein. The table has some 16,000 distinct CDR3 sequences, around 6.8% seen once. The data stem from a study of spatial heterogeneity in lung cancer. Background on the study: In the raw reads, each unique TCR and UMI combination was present more than ten times on average.

Per germline, CDR1 SGHRS and CDR2 YFSETQ. Deletions cut 0 bases from V and 3 bases from J, with 13 bases between. This CDR3 comprises 15 residues. Time point denoted: sample taken at primary tumor resection. Samples came from 72 TRACERx patients with untreated early-stage lung cancer. Study-level results: The number of expanded tumor alpha and beta chains correlated with mutation number.

The chain combines TRBV5-1 with TRBJ2-7; no clear D. The specimen comprised lung tumor tissue, sampled at surgery. This TCR was recovered from a female donor with early-stage non-small cell lung cancer. In DNA, the CDR3 is TGCGCCAGCAGCTTGGATTATATGCAAGGCTACGAGCAGTACTTC. Its translation: CASSLDYMQGYEQYF.